The clone carrying this T cell receptor (beta chain) has just a few counts. These data are taken from a study of T cell responses to AZD1222 COVID-19 vaccine. Germline V CDR1 and CDR2: MNHEY, SVGAGI. This CDR3 is built from 14 residues. The V and J ends lost 7 bases and 5 bases, in that order; junction bases with no gene match: 9. Assay: immunoSEQ multiplex PCR; the TCRdb copy retains only in-frame clones and omits some. The sample consists of approximately 120,000 clones, around nine tenths of them appearing once. This chain connects TRBV6-5 to TRBJ2-3, with 7 bases fitting TRBD1. The source was peripheral blood, collected on day 0 of AZD1222 vaccination. This TCR was recovered from an adult in good health. This CDR3 reads CASTSRGRVDTQYF. The CDR3 region has the DNA TGTGCCAGCACCTCAAGGGGGCGGGTAGATACGCAGTATTTT.